The 23 T cell receptor beta chains reported below all come from one sample, sequenced in a study of blood T cell repertoires in COVID-19. The assay was immunoSEQ multiplex PCR, and TCRdb's table has in-frame clones only and misses some. The sample has hundreds of thousands of clones, around nine tenths seen once; the top ten hold roughly 1.7%. The sample was PBMCs or T cells enriched from blood (not recorded which). These receptors all come from a woman aged 45-59 years who had recovered from COVID-19.

This rearrangement joins TRBV7-9 to TRBJ2-2, with D possibly TRBD2 on 6 matching bases. Germline loops: CDR1 SEHNR, CDR2 FQNEAQ (reference sequence). The CDR3 loop spans 17 amino acids. With 4 bases removed from V and 1 base from J, the gap between germline ends came to 16 bases. Here the CDR3 reads CASSWWAGTGNTGELFF. For the CDR3, the DNA is TGTGCCAGCAGCTGGTGGGCGGGGACCGGGAACACCGGGGAGCTGTTTTTT. The full variable domain, rest sourced from reference TRBV7-9 and TRBJ2-2, is DTGVSQNPRHKITKRGQNVTFRCDPISEHNRLYWYRQTLGQGPEFLTYFQNEAQLEKSRLLSDRFSAERPKGSFSTLEIQRTEQGDSAMYLCASSWWAGTGNTGELFFGEGSRLTVL.

This clone was recorded only once. The chain couples TRBV24-1 to TRBJ2-7, with D possibly matching TRBD2 (6 bases). This CDR3 is 14 amino acids long. Looked up from germline, CDR1 is KGHDR and CDR2 is SFDVKD. V lost 4 bases and J lost 6, with 15 bases in between. Here the CDR3 DNA reads TGTGCCACCAGTGACACGATACTAGCCGGCGAGCAGTACTTC. It codes for CATSDTILAGEQYF.

Only one count was recorded for this clone. This chain joins TRBV12-5 and TRBJ2-7; the D gene is possibly TRBD2 (6 bases). Germline V gives CDR1 LGHNT, CDR2 FRNRAP. CDR3 size: 15 residues. V lost 0 bases to trimming and J lost 5 bases, with 14 bases between them. The CDR3 is CASGLVGPRGDEQYF. CDR3 sequence (DNA): TGTGCTAGTGGTTTGGTAGGGCCGCGGGGAGACGAGCAGTACTTC.

The chain joins TRBV11-2 to TRBJ2-1; 10 nucleotides align to TRBD2. The CDR3 loop spans 14 amino acids. The V segment lost 1 base and the J segment 7 bases; nucleotides outside the gene matches: 1. CDR1 SGHAT and CDR2 FQNNGV come from the germline V gene. The CDR3: CASSLASGSNEQFF. CDR3 nucleotide sequence: TGTGCCAGCAGCTTAGCTAGCGGGAGTAATGAGCAGTTCTTC.

This clone was seen once. V and J are TRBV4-1 and TRBJ2-7, with 8 positions matching TRBD2. The CDR3 loop spans 14 amino acids. V lost 4 bases, J lost 6 bases, and 8 bases stayed unmatched. The germline CDR1 and CDR2 sequences are MGHRA and YSYEKL. DNA of the CDR3: TGCGCCAGCAGCCCGATCGGGAGGGCCGGCGAGCAGTACTTC. This translates into CASSPIGRAGEQYF.

This sequence joins TRBV7-9 and TRBJ1-2; a weak D match, TRBD1 (5 bases). CDR1 SEHNR and CDR2 FQNEAQ come from the germline V gene (reference sequence). The germline V and J ends were trimmed by 6 bases and 2 bases, with 25 bases remaining between them. There are 18 residues in the CDR3. The CDR3 DNA reads as TGTGCCAGCAGTATACCTCCTCTGACAGCATTTCTGAACTATGGCTACACCTTC. It specifies CASSIPPLTAFLNYGYTF.

This chain links TRBV7-2 with TRBJ2-7; TRBD2 agrees at 9 bases. The trim removed 6 bases at V and 1 base at J, leaving 1 base unmatched. The CDR3 totals 13 residues. Germline V gene data show CDR1 as SGHTA and CDR2 as FQGNSA. CDR3 in DNA: TGTGCCAGCAGAGCGGGAGGATCCTACGAGCAGTACTTC. As protein: CASRAGGSYEQYF.

The chain couples TRBV28 to TRBJ2-7; D might be TRBD2 (5 bases). Germline-derived CDR1 and CDR2 are MDHEN and SYDVKM. V lost 3 bases and J lost 3, with 6 bases in between. The CDR3 extends over 12 amino acids. The DNA for the CDR3 is TGTGCCAGCAGTTTCGGGATCTACGAGCAGTACTTC. It codes for CASSFGIYEQYF.

The genes are TRBV5-4 and TRBJ1-2; maybe TRBD1 (6 bases). V lost 0 bases and J lost 6, with 6 bases in between. Germline V gene data show CDR1 as SGHNT and CDR2 as YYREEE (reference sequence). The CDR3 length is 12 residues. Written as DNA, the CDR3 is TGTGCCAGCAGCTTGGGACAGGATGGCTACACCTTC. Protein product: CASSLGQDGYTF.

The rearrangement uses TRBV3-1 (or the pseudogene TRBV3-2) and TRBJ1-2, with 7 bases lining up with TRBD1. This CDR3 has 14 amino acids. Germline V lookup: CDR1 LGHDT, CDR2 YNNKEL (reference sequence). The V and J ends lost 3 bases and 6 bases, in that order; junction bases with no gene match: 7. The CDR3 loop reads CASSQTGPENGYTF. DNA of the CDR3: TGTGCCAGCAGCCAGACAGGGCCGGAGAATGGCTACACCTTC.

The chain recombines TRBV7-9 with TRBJ2-1; the D is unclear. The CDR3 sequence is 15 residues long. Per the germline V gene, CDR1 is SEHNR and CDR2 is FQNEAQ (reference sequence). With 5 bases removed from V and 0 bases from J, the gap between germline ends came to 11 bases. The CDR3 sequence: CASSANLGSYNEQFF. Here the CDR3 DNA reads TGTGCCAGCAGCGCCAACCTCGGCTCCTACAATGAGCAGTTCTTC.

The rearrangement links TRBV19 to TRBJ2-5, with a weak D call TRBD1 (6 bases). This CDR3 spans 13 amino acids. Germline lookup yields CDR1 LNHDA and CDR2 SQIVND (reference sequence). Trimming left V 5 bases short and J 4 bases short, with 11 bases between. CDR3 in amino acids: CASSEGVGETQYF. The CDR3 nucleotides are TGTGCCAGTAGTGAGGGGGTGGGAGAGACCCAGTACTTC.

There are a few counts of this clone. This chain links TRBV2 with TRBJ2-3; TRBD2 agrees at 7 bases. J was trimmed by 2 bases and V by 7 bases; bases with no gene match: 9. The length of the CDR3 is 15 residues. Germline loops: CDR1 SNHLY, CDR2 FYNNEI. CDR3 sequence: CASIGGSMDTDTQYF. CDR3 nucleotide sequence: TGTGCCAGCATCGGCGGGAGTATGGACACAGATACGCAGTATTTT.

CDR3 in amino acids: CATSKMDKADEQFF. CDR3 in DNA: TGTGCCACCAGTAAGATGGATAAGGCGGATGAGCAGTTCTTC. The V call is TRBV24-1, the J call TRBJ2-1; D remains unclear. Looked up from germline, CDR1 is KGHDR and CDR2 is SFDVKD. The CDR3 is made up of 14 amino acids. V gave up 6 bases and J gave up 8 bases, with 16 bases separating them.

The chain joins TRBV27 to TRBJ2-3; a weak D match, TRBD2 (6 bases). Germline CDR1 MNHEY, CDR2 SMNVEV (reference sequence). This CDR3 contains 13 residues. V lost 3 bases to trimming and J lost 12 bases, with 16 bases between them. DNA of the CDR3: TGTGCCAGCAGTTTTCGGGAGACCGGGCCACAGTATTTT. Its protein product is CASSFRETGPQYF.

The chain couples TRBV7-2 to TRBJ2-1; no firm D call. Germline CDR1 SGHTA, CDR2 FQGNSA. Trimming shortened V by 5 bases and J by 0 bases, and 11 bases separated the two germline ends. This CDR3 is 15 amino acids long. The CDR3 loop is CASSLTPNSYNEQFF. CDR3 nucleotides: TGTGCCAGCAGCCTAACCCCCAACTCCTACAATGAGCAGTTCTTC. The whole variable domain, filled in from reference TRBV7-2 and TRBJ2-1, reads GAGVSQSPSNKVTEKGKDVELRCDPISGHTALYWYRQSLGQGLEFLIYFQGNSAPDKSGLPSDRFSAERTGGSVSTLTIQRTQQEDSAVYLCASSLTPNSYNEQFFGPGTRLTVL.

The chain recombines TRBV6-5 with TRBJ1-6; D not resolved. This CDR3 has 16 amino acids. V gave up 0 bases and J gave up 8 bases, with 14 bases separating them. The germline V gene has CDR1 MNHEY and CDR2 SVGAGI. The CDR3, as DNA: TGTGCCAGCAGTTACTCGAGTAGCCTATGGGATTCACCCCTCCACTTT. It yields the protein CASSYSSSLWDSPLHF.

The V call is TRBV27, the J call TRBJ2-2, with 9 bases that match TRBD2. Germline CDR1 MNHEY, CDR2 SMNVEV (reference sequence). With V trimmed by 5 bases and J by 4 bases, 11 bases remained unmatched. This CDR3 has 17 residues. Here the CDR3 DNA reads TGTGCCAGCAGTGCGGCGCGAGCGGGAGGTCCCACCGGGGAGCTGTTTTTT. The encoded protein is CASSAARAGGPTGELFF.

J is TRBJ2-2 and V is TRBV19; no definite D call. Germline V gene sequence: CDR1 LNHDA, CDR2 SQIVND (reference sequence). Trimming left V 3 bases short and J 6 bases short, with 8 bases between. This CDR3 is built from 13 residues. The CDR3 region is CASSISHPGELFF. CDR3 bases: TGTGCCAGTAGTATCAGTCACCCCGGGGAGCTGTTTTTT.

The rearrangement uses TRBV2 and TRBJ1-5, with a weak D call TRBD1 (6 bases). The germline gives CDR1 SNHLY, CDR2 FYNNEI. V was cut by 4 bases and J by 4 bases, with 17 bases left in between. This CDR3 has 16 residues. CDR3 sequence: CASSGTWGGGNQPQHF. CDR3 bases: TGTGCCAGCAGTGGGACTTGGGGAGGGGGGAATCAGCCCCAGCATTTT.

This chain links TRBV7-8 with TRBJ1-2; D is undetermined. The germline V gene has CDR1 SGHVS and CDR2 FQNEAQ. V shed 1 base and J shed 4 bases, with 13 bases lying between them. There are 15 residues in the CDR3. CDR3 nucleotide sequence: TGTGCCAGCAGCTTAGAGGTCGGCCGGGGCTATGGCTACACCTTC. It translates to CASSLEVGRGYGYTF.

The chain is built from TRBV7-2 and TRBJ1-4; 8 bases are a match to TRBD1. V dropped 3 bases and J dropped 3; count of bases not matched to a gene: 3. Per the germline V gene, CDR1 is SGHTA and CDR2 is FQGNSA. This CDR3 has 15 residues. The CDR3 loop reads CASSFQGAANEKLFF. CDR3 in DNA: TGTGCCAGCAGCTTTCAGGGGGCTGCTAATGAAAAACTGTTTTTT.

V usage is TRBV5-6 and J usage is TRBJ1-6, with no clear D. V was cut by 4 bases and J by 8 bases, with 22 bases left in between. Looked up from germline, CDR1 is SGHDT and CDR2 is YYEEEE. This CDR3 comprises 17 residues. CDR3 nucleotide sequence: TGTGCCAGCAGCCAAACGAGACACCTTGGAGGGCATTCACCCCTCCACTTT. Amino acid sequence: CASSQTRHLGGHSPLHF.